This is a list of T cell receptor beta chains from one sample in a study of cytomegalovirus exposure and HLA in healthy donors. Assay used: immunoSEQ multiplex PCR; TCRdb lists only in-frame clones, some missing. The sample holds 150,000 to 200,000 clones, 68% seen once. Material for sequencing was PBMCs. Source of these receptors: a man younger than 45 in good health and CMV-seropositive. Both conserved end residues are part of each CDR3. A D gene is named only where the DNA matches it firmly. Some rows mark clone size as missing; the rest say once, few, many or name a class of expanded clone.

>TRBJ1-2|once|-|TRBV9
CASSVDLGAVGYTF
TGTGCCAGCAGCGTAGATCTGGGGGCGGTTGGCTACACCTTC
>TRBJ2-7|-|-|TRBV20-1
CSARSGFEQYF
TGCAGTGCTAGGTCAGGGTTCGAGCAGTACTTC
>TRBJ2-7|-|TRBD2|TRBV27
CASSLIGGTYEQYF
TGTGCCAGCAGTTTAATCGGGGGGACTTACGAGCAGTACTTC
>TRBJ1-2|-|-|TRBV25-1
CASSEYQETSGYTF
TGTGCCAGCAGTGAATATCAGGAAACGAGTGGCTACACCTTC
>TRBJ2-6|-|-|TRBV5-1
CASSLGGTGANVLTF
TGCGCCAGCAGCTTGGGAGGGACTGGGGCCAACGTCCTGACTTTC
>TRBJ1-2|-|-|TRBV9
CASGGGPAFGYTF
TGTGCCAGCGGGGGGGGGCCCGCTTTTGGCTACACCTTC
>TRBJ1-1|few|-|TRBV19
CASSAPWSYYTEAFF
TGTGCCAGTAGTGCGCCCTGGAGTTACTACACTGAAGCTTTCTTT
>TRBJ2-1|-|-|TRBV11-1
CASRLGGGGTEQFF
TGTGCCAGCAGGTTAGGGGGTGGAGGGACTGAGCAGTTCTTC
>TRBJ1-3|-|-|TRBV6-5
CASSVRGVSGNTIYF
TGTGCCAGCAGTGTTCGCGGGGTATCTGGAAACACCATATATTTT
>TRBJ1-1|-|-|TRBV5-1
CASSTSRGANTEAFF
TGCGCCAGCAGTACCAGCCGAGGAGCAAACACTGAAGCTTTCTTT
>TRBJ2-1|-|-|TRBV2
CASSERVGRGNEQFF
TGTGCCAGCAGTGAACGGGTTGGCAGGGGCAATGAGCAGTTCTTC
>TRBJ2-1|-|-|TRBV27
CASSLFLAYNEQFF
TGTGCCAGCAGTTTATTTCTAGCCTACAATGAGCAGTTCTTC
>TRBJ2-2|-|TRBD1|TRBV6-1
CASSAWTGNTGELFF
TGTGCCAGCAGTGCCTGGACAGGGAACACCGGGGAGCTGTTTTTT
>TRBJ2-5|-|TRBD1|TRBV5-1
CASRRDRGVGETQYF
TGCGCCAGCCGCCGGGACAGGGGAGTCGGAGAGACCCAGTACTTC
>TRBJ1-5|-|-|TRBV19
CASSPRTLRSNQPQHF
TGTGCCAGTAGTCCGCGGACACTCAGGAGCAATCAGCCCCAGCATTTT
>TRBJ2-3|-|-|TRBV7-3
CASSPMYSADTQYF
TGTGCCAGCAGCCCCATGTACTCCGCAGATACGCAGTATTTT
>TRBJ1-5|-|TRBD1|TRBV7-6
CASSFGTGRNQPQHF
TGTGCCAGCAGCTTCGGGACAGGGAGAAATCAGCCCCAGCATTTT
>TRBJ2-7|-|TRBD1|TRBV5-1
CASNEDRETYEQYF
TGCGCCAGCAACGAGGACAGGGAAACCTACGAGCAGTACTTC
>TRBJ1-1|-|-|TRBV5-4
CASSKDSPGTEAFF
TGTGCCAGCAGCAAGGACAGTCCGGGGACTGAAGCTTTCTTT
>TRBJ1-1|-|TRBD1|TRBV18
CASSPPAGTGVNTEAFF
TGTGCCAGCTCACCTCCGGCTGGGACAGGGGTGAACACTGAAGCTTTCTTT
>TRBJ2-7|-|-|TRBV6-5
CASSQGPQEQYF
TGTGCCAGCAGTCAGGGCCCCCAAGAGCAGTACTTT
>TRBJ2-2|-|-|TRBV28
CASRYTGELFF
TGTGCCAGCAGGTATACCGGGGAGCTGTTTTTT
>TRBJ2-5|-|-|TRBV30
CAWSPGQETQYF
TGTGCCTGGAGCCCCGGCCAAGAGACCCAGTACTTC
>TRBJ1-2|-|TRBD1|TRBV5-6
CASSKDRKGYTF
TGTGCCAGCAGCAAGGACAGGAAAGGCTACACCTTC
>TRBJ2-7|-|-|TRBV27
CASSLQGDEQYF
TGTGCCAGCAGTTTACAGGGCGACGAGCAGTACTTC
>TRBJ2-5|once|-|TRBV9
CASSVDSGRETQYF
TGTGCCAGCAGCGTAGACTCGGGAAGGGAGACCCAGTACTTC
>TRBJ2-1|once|-|TRBV27
CASSFSSYNEQFF
TGTGCCAGCAGTTTTAGCTCCTACAATGAGCAGTTCTTC
>TRBJ1-1|-|-|TRBV13
CASSLEDWRSGNTEAFF
TGTGCCAGCAGCTTAGAAGATTGGAGGTCGGGGAACACTGAAGCTTTCTTT
>TRBJ2-5|-|-|TRBV5-6
CASSLGAGPGETQYF
TGTGCCAGCAGCTTGGGTGCTGGGCCGGGGGAGACCCAGTACTTC
>TRBJ2-7|once|-|TRBV29-1
CSVLDAGTPFYEQYF
TGCAGCGTTTTAGACGCCGGGACACCCTTCTACGAGCAGTACTTC
>TRBJ2-3|once|-|TRBV6-5
CASSTPASTDTQYF
TGTGCCAGCAGTACACCCGCTAGCACAGATACGCAGTATTTT
>TRBJ1-2|-|TRBD1|TRBV7-9
CSSSPQGARDGYTF
TGTTCCAGCAGCCCTCAGGGGGCGCGAGATGGCTACACCTTC
>TRBJ1-1|-|TRBD1|TRBV12-5
CASGLDRAVNTEAFF
TGTGCTAGTGGCCTGGACAGGGCGGTGAACACTGAAGCTTTCTTT
>TRBJ1-1|few|-|TRBV12-5
CASGLGGDGNTEAFF
TGTGCTAGTGGTTTGGGGGGCGACGGGAACACTGAAGCTTTCTTT
>TRBJ1-1|-|-|TRBV27
CASSHRETELRGAFF
TGTGCCAGCAGTCACAGGGAGACCGAGTTACGAGGAGCTTTCTTT
>TRBJ2-7|few|-|TRBV5-1
CASSKDNHEQYF
TGCGCCAGCAGCAAGGACAATCACGAGCAGTACTTC
>TRBJ2-2|-|TRBD2|TRBV5-4
CASSLLAGGDDTGELFF
TGTGCCAGCAGCCTGCTAGCGGGAGGAGACGACACTGGGGAGCTGTTTTTT
>TRBJ1-3|-|-|TRBV7-2
CASSSGLVVSGNTIYF
TGTGCCAGCAGCTCAGGACTGGTGGTCTCTGGAAACACCATATATTTT
>TRBJ2-7|-|-|TRBV6-1
CASSEFWTAYEQYF
TGTGCCAGCAGTGAATTTTGGACAGCCTACGAGCAGTACTTC
>TRBJ1-2|-|-|TRBV19
CASSERGNGYTF
TGTGCCAGTAGTGAAAGAGGGAATGGCTACACCTTC
>TRBJ1-1|few|-|TRBV28
CASSFRPGGTSVTEAFF
TGTGCCAGCAGTTTCCGACCGGGGGGCACGTCGGTCACTGAAGCTTTCTTT
>TRBJ2-7|-|TRBD2|TRBV11-2
CASSPAAAGGYNEQYF
TGTGCCAGCAGCCCAGCGGCAGCGGGAGGGTATAACGAGCAGTACTTC
>TRBJ1-3|once|-|TRBV6-5
CASRDGQILGNTIYF
TGTGCCAGCAGAGATGGACAGATTCTGGGAAACACCATATATTTT
>TRBJ2-2|-|TRBD1|TRBV5-1
CASKRTGLLTGELFF
TGCGCCAGCAAACGGACAGGGTTGCTCACCGGGGAGCTGTTTTTT
>TRBJ2-2|-|-|TRBV2
CASSERREWVGELFF
TGTGCCAGCAGTGAACGTCGGGAGTGGGTCGGGGAGCTGTTTTTT
>TRBJ2-1|-|-|TRBV4-1
CASSHDHRELYNEQFF
TGCGCCAGCAGCCACGACCACCGGGAACTATACAATGAGCAGTTCTTC